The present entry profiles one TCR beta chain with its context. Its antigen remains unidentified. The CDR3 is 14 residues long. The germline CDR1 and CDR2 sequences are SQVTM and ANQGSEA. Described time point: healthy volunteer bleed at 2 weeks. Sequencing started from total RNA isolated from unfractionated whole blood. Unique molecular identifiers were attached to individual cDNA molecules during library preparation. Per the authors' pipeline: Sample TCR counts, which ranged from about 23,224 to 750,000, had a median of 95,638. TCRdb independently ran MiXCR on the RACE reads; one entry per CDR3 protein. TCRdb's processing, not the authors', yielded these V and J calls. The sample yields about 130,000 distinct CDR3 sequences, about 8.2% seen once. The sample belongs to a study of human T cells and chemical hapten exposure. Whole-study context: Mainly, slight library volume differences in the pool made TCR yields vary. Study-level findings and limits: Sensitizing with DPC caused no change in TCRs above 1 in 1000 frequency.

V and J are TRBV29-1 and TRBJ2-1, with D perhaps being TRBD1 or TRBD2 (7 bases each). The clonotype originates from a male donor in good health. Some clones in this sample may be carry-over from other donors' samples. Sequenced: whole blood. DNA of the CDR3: TGCACCGCGTTAGGTCAGGGGGGGGGCAATGAGCAGTTCTTC. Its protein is CTALGQGGGNEQFF.